Each of the 12 T cell receptor beta chains below was sequenced from the same sample in a study of metastatic and nonmetastatic thyroid tumors. TCRdb re-processed the PCR reads through MiXCR. The repertoire consists of about 39,000 clones, with around 20% occurring once and the leading ten covering approximately 16%. All patients reached thyroid surgery having received no treatment beforehand. Sequencing input: blood. These receptors all come from a female donor with papillary thyroid cancer or a benign thyroid nodule (not recorded which). Some clones in this sample may be carry-over from other donors' samples.

This clone was counted only a few times. The chain uses TRBV5-4 and TRBJ2-3; TRBD1 might be the D (6 bases). V lost 3 bases and J 0 bases, leaving 11 bases between the germline ends. Per germline, CDR1 SGHNT and CDR2 YYREEE (reference sequence). The CDR3 totals 15 residues. The CDR3 loop is CASSSLQGSTDTQYF. Written as DNA, the CDR3 is TGTGCCAGCAGCTCACTCCAGGGGAGCACAGATACGCAGTATTTT.

This clone was seen many times. The chain joins TRBV28 to TRBJ2-5; 12 bases are shared with TRBD2. Germline values: CDR1 MDHEN, CDR2 SYDVKM. J was trimmed by 7 bases and V by 6 bases; bases with no gene match: 6. There are 14 residues in the CDR3. Here the CDR3 DNA reads TGTGCCAGCAGCCTAGCGGGAGGGGGAGGGACCCAGTACTTC. Encoded protein: CASSLAGGGGTQYF.

This clone was recorded many times. The chain uses TRBV11-1 and TRBJ2-3, with 10 bases that match TRBD2. The CDR3 runs to 15 residues. Germline loops: CDR1 SGHAT, CDR2 FQDESV (reference sequence). The junction had 2 bases not matched to a gene; V was cut back by 2 bases and J by 3 bases. The CDR3 DNA follows: TGTGCCAGCAGCTTACTAGCGGGAGTTACAGATACGCAGTATTTT. Translation gives CASSLLAGVTDTQYF. Full variable domain (remainder filled in from reference TRBV11-1 and TRBJ2-3): EAEVAQSPRYKITEKSQAVAFWCDPISGHATLYWYRQILGQGPELLVQFQDESVVDDSQLPKDRFSAERLKGVDSTLKIQPAELGDSAMYLCASSLLAGVTDTQYFGPGTRLTVL.

Many counts were recorded for this clone. The gene calls are TRBV3-1 and TRBJ2-7; D is possibly TRBD2 (6 bases). This CDR3 spans 16 amino acids. The germline V and J ends were trimmed by 2 bases and 0 bases, with 14 bases remaining between them. Germline CDR1 reads LGHDT; CDR2 reads YNNKEL (reference sequence). CDR3 in DNA: TGTGCCAGCAGCCAACGTACCGGGACTTACTCCTACGAGCAGTACTTC. This translates into CASSQRTGTYSYEQYF.

This clone was recorded many times. The same CDR3 can be traced to other DNA sequences in this sample. The chain links TRBV11-2 to TRBJ2-5, with D perhaps TRBD2 (7 bases). CDR3 length: 16 amino acids. Germline CDR1 reads SGHAT; CDR2 reads FQNNGV. V was trimmed by 5 bases and J by 7 bases, leaving 23 bases between them. In DNA, the CDR3 is TGTGCCAGCAGCCCTCTAGGGGGGGGAGTGGATGGGACCCAGTACTTC. Translating gives CASSPLGGGVDGTQYF.

Ten or more counts support this clone. The J gene is TRBJ2-1, the V gene TRBV20-1; 8 bases fit TRBD2. Germline V lookup: CDR1 DFQATT, CDR2 SNEGSKA (reference sequence). The length of the CDR3 is 14 residues. Trimming took 5 bases from V and 3 from J; bases not matched to a gene: 6. CDR3 loop: CSAERERVYNEQFF. Written as DNA, the CDR3 is TGCAGTGCTGAGCGGGAGCGGGTCTACAATGAGCAGTTCTTC.

This clone was seen only a few times. The gene calls are TRBV5-4 and TRBJ1-2; TRBD1 might be the D (6 bases). Germline V CDR1 and CDR2: SGHNT, YYREEE (reference sequence). The CDR3 extends over 16 amino acids. Trimming pared 0 bases from V and 2 bases from J, leaving 14 bases between. The CDR3 nucleotides are TGTGCCAGCAGCTTGGGTGGGGGGGCTAGAAACTATGGCTACACCTTC. Residues: CASSLGGGARNYGYTF.

This clone has ten or more counts. V gene TRBV11-2 combines with J gene TRBJ1-1; D is ambiguous. CDR1 SGHAT and CDR2 FQNNGV come from the germline V gene. V was shortened by 2 bases and J by 1 base, with 5 bases between the two germline ends. This CDR3 is 13 amino acids long. The CDR3 nucleotides read TGTGCCAGCAGCTTAAAGAGGAACACTGAAGCTTTCTTT. Protein: CASSLKRNTEAFF.

The sample holds many counts of this clone. V usage is TRBV5-5 and J usage is TRBJ2-7; TRBD1 matches at 9 bases. This CDR3 region has 17 residues. Germline CDR1 SGHKS, CDR2 YYEKEE (reference sequence). V dropped 2 bases and J dropped 6; count of bases not matched to a gene: 15. Here the CDR3 DNA reads TGTGCCAGCAGCTTTGCGTGGACAGGGGCGTCTACGAGCGAGCAGTACTTC. This sequence encodes CASSFAWTGASTSEQYF.

Relative to its sample, this clone is medium-sized. The V and J genes are TRBV6-1 and TRBJ2-7; 7 bases agree with TRBD1. CDR1 and CDR2 (germline): MNHNS, SASEGT. The CDR3 contains 15 residues. The V gene end was trimmed by 2 bases and the J gene end by 3 bases; junction bases not matched to a gene: 7. CDR3 DNA sequence: TGTGCCAGCAGTGAAAGGGTCAGGGGGAACTACGAGCAGTACTTC. Translating gives CASSERVRGNYEQYF.

This clone was detected many times. J is TRBJ2-7 and V is TRBV7-9; D unresolved. The CDR3 is made up of 13 amino acids. V lost 5 bases to trimming and J lost 6 bases, with 14 bases between them. In germline, CDR1 is SEHNR, CDR2 FQNEAQ (reference sequence). This CDR3 reads CASSHRALGEQYF. For the CDR3, the DNA is TGTGCCAGCAGCCACCGGGCACTTGGCGAGCAGTACTTC.

This clone occurred a few times. The genes are TRBV9 and TRBJ1-2; 7 nucleotides align to TRBD1. This CDR3 is built from 14 residues. Germline V gene data show CDR1 as SGDLS and CDR2 as YYNGEE. J gave up 7 bases and V 4 bases, and 10 bases lay outside the gene matches. CDR3 in amino acids: CASSSRGGAGGYTF. The CDR3 DNA reads TGTGCCAGCAGCTCCCGAGGGGGCGCCGGTGGCTACACCTTC.